This paragraph covers one T cell receptor beta chain sequence. This entry comes from a study of blood T cell repertoires in COVID-19. CDR3 length: 15 amino acids. CDR1 and CDR2 (germline): DFQATT, SNEGSKA (reference sequence). Losses at the gene ends were 3 bases for V and 0 bases for J; bases not matched to a gene: 4. TCRdb keeps only in-frame clones here, not all; method: immunoSEQ multiplex PCR. The sample has about 120,000 clones, 85% to 90% seen once; the top ten hold 19%. Material for sequencing was peripheral blood. The chain recombines TRBV20-1 with TRBJ2-3; 9 bases are a match to TRBD1. This clonotype was sampled from a human donor with acute or convalescent COVID-19. The donor label of this sample is uncertain. CDR3: CSASGQGTSTDTQYF. The CDR3 DNA reads as TGCAGTGCTAGTGGACAGGGGACTAGCACAGATACGCAGTATTTT.